The rows below give T cell receptor beta chains drawn from one sample of a study of T-cell memory formation after mild COVID-19. One entry per CDR3 protein results from TCRdb running MiXCR on the 5' RACE reads. The table has roughly 240,000 distinct CDR3 sequences, 16% seen once. The sample consisted of PBMCs or a T cell subset sorted from them (not recorded which). These receptors came from a man aged 18 to 30 who had mild COVID-19 (a few samples of this study predate the infection). Cell type and time point are not known. The CDR3 runs from the conserved cysteine through the conserved F or W. A D gene is named only where the DNA matches it firmly. Part of the rows lack a size; the others show once, few, many or a class for expanded clones.

J | D | size | V | DNA | CDR3
TRBJ2-1 | TRBD2 | many | TRBV10-3 | TGTGCCATCAGTAGCGGGGGGCGGGATGAGCAGTTCTTC | CAISSGGRDEQFF
TRBJ2-7 | - | - | TRBV27 | TGTGCCAGCAGTTTATTTCCGGGCCCCTACGAGCAGTACTTC | CASSLFPGPYEQYF
TRBJ2-5 | - | once | TRBV7-2 | TGTGCCAGCAGCAAAGATCGGGGGGCGGAGACCCAGTACTTC | CASSKDRGAETQYF
TRBJ2-2 | - | few | TRBV14 | TGTGCCAGCAGCCGCGCCAACACCGGGGAGCTGTTTTTT | CASSRANTGELFF
TRBJ1-1 | - | once | TRBV25-1 | TGTGCCAGCAGTGAATATCAGGGCAGGGGACGGACTGAAGCTTTCTTT | CASSEYQGRGRTEAFF
TRBJ2-2 | - | few | TRBV5-6 | TGTGCCAGCAGCTCATCCTGGACAGCCAACACCGGGGAGCTGTTTTTT | CASSSSWTANTGELFF
TRBJ1-5 | - | few | TRBV27 | TGTGCCAGCAGAGAGAGGGGGGGCAATCAGCCCCAGCATTTT | CASRERGGNQPQHF
TRBJ1-1 | - | many | TRBV6-5 | TGTGCCAGCAGTTATTCAGCGAACACTGAAGCTTTCTTT | CASSYSANTEAFF
TRBJ2-5 | - | few | TRBV27 | TGTGCCAGCAGTAACCGGGACGGAGGGGTCAGAGAGACCCAGTACTTC | CASSNRDGGVRETQYF
TRBJ1-1 | - | few | TRBV7-2 | TGTGCCAGCAGCTTTTATTCCACGCTCGGGGGCTGGAGCACTGAAGCTTTCTTT | CASSFYSTLGGWSTEAFF
TRBJ2-7 | - | few | TRBV5-1 | TGCGCCAGCAGCTTGGCCAAAAATGGGGCCTACGAGCAGTACTTC | CASSLAKNGAYEQYF
TRBJ2-5 | - | - | TRBV7-9 | TGTGCCAGCAGCTTCGAGGGCCCAGAGACCCAGTACTTC | CASSFEGPETQYF
TRBJ2-3 | - | once | TRBV18 | TGTGCCAGCTCACCACCGTCAGGCGGGAATACGCAGTATTTT | CASSPPSGGNTQYF
TRBJ2-2 | TRBD2 | few | TRBV11-2 | TGTGCCAGCAGCTTGCGGGGGGCCCCCAACACCGGGGAGCTGTTTTTT | CASSLRGAPNTGELFF
TRBJ2-3 | - | many | TRBV11-2 | TGTGCCAGCAGTCCCCAGGCAGATACGCAGTATTTT | CASSPQADTQYF
TRBJ2-7 | - | few | TRBV7-2 | TGTGCCAGCAGCTTAGAGGTTGGGCACCAAATGGCCCAGTACTTC | CASSLEVGHQMAQYF
TRBJ2-5 | TRBD2 | few | TRBV9 | TGTGCCAGCAGCGGAAAACTAGCGGGCGAACAAGAGACCCAGTACTTC | CASSGKLAGEQETQYF
TRBJ2-3 | - | - | TRBV10-2 | TGCGCCAGCAGTGAGTGGGTAGCGGGCACAGATACGCAGTATTTT | CASSEWVAGTDTQYF
TRBJ1-1 | - | - | TRBV9 | TGTGCCAGCAGCCCCCACGGGAACACTGAAGCTTTCTTT | CASSPHGNTEAFF
TRBJ2-2 | - | - | TRBV24-1 | TGTGCCACCAACCAGGGGTCGGTTGACACCGGGGAGCTGTTTTTT | CATNQGSVDTGELFF
TRBJ2-7 | - | - | TRBV20-1 | TGCAGTGCTCCGGACAGCATCAGCTACGAGCAGTACTTC | CSAPDSISYEQYF
TRBJ2-7 | - | - | TRBV12-3/TRBV12-4 | TGTGCCAGCAGACGGGAAGGGACCTACGAGCAGTACTTC | CASRREGTYEQYF
TRBJ1-1 | - | few | TRBV10-3 | TGTGCCATCAACGGGAAGAGGAACACTGAAGCTTTCTTT | CAINGKRNTEAFF
TRBJ2-3 | TRBD2 | few | TRBV5-1 | TGCGCCAGCAGCCGCGGACTAGCGGGGGGGATCACAGATACGCAGTATTTT | CASSRGLAGGITDTQYF
TRBJ1-1 | - | - | TRBV12-3/TRBV12-4 | TGTGCCAGCAGTTTAGCCGGCAGGACCACTGAAGCTTTCTTT | CASSLAGRTTEAFF
TRBJ1-1 | - | - | TRBV5-1 | TGCGCCAGCAGCCTTGGACGAGAAGCTTTCTTT | CASSLGREAFF
TRBJ2-5 | TRBD2 | few | TRBV20-1 | TGCAGTGCAACTAGCGGGTTGGGCGGGGAGACCCAGTACTTC | CSATSGLGGETQYF
TRBJ2-3 | - | - | TRBV24-1 | TGTGCCACCAGTGGGTCCGGCGCAGATACGCAGTATTTT | CATSGSGADTQYF
TRBJ2-5 | TRBD2 | few | TRBV5-6 | TGTGCCAGCAGCTCGATTCTAGCGGGGGGGCGAGTGACCCAGTACTTC | CASSSILAGGRVTQYF
TRBJ2-7 | - | - | TRBV4-3 | TGCGCCAGCAGCCAAGAAACAGGGGGGGACGAGCAGTACTTC | CASSQETGGDEQYF
TRBJ2-5 | - | few | TRBV20-1 | TGCAGTGCTAGAGAAAGGCCCCGGGAGACCCAGTACTTC | CSARERPRETQYF
TRBJ1-4 | - | - | TRBV9 | TGTGCCAGCAGCCTGGACGGGGGAGGTAATGAAAAACTGTTTTTT | CASSLDGGGNEKLFF
TRBJ1-6 | TRBD1 | - | TRBV20-1 | TGCAGTGCTAGAGATTTGGGGGGCGGACAGGGTAATTCACCCCTCCACTTT | CSARDLGGGQGNSPLHF
TRBJ2-3 | - | - | TRBV19 | TGTGCCAGAGCGCTATACATTTTAGTGGATGGGGATACGCAGTATTTT | CARALYILVDGDTQYF
TRBJ2-2 | TRBD2 | few | TRBV19 | TGTGCCAGTAGTTCCCTGGCGGGGGTAAACACCGGGGAGCTGTTTTTT | CASSSLAGVNTGELFF
TRBJ2-3 | TRBD2 | few | TRBV4-1 | TGCGCCAGCAGCCAACTTATTAGCGGGGGTAGGGCCGATACGCAGTATTTT | CASSQLISGGRADTQYF
TRBJ2-7 | TRBD2 | few | TRBV4-2 | TGTGCCAGCAGCCAAGGACTAGCGGTACGGTCTGACGAGCAGTACTTC | CASSQGLAVRSDEQYF
TRBJ2-5 | - | few | TRBV15 | TGTGCCACCAGCAGAGGTGATGGGGGGCCAGAGACCCAGTACTTC | CATSRGDGGPETQYF
TRBJ2-1 | TRBD1 | - | TRBV4-1 | TGCGCCAGCAGCCAGGACCAGGGGGCCGGAGATGAGCAGTTCTTC | CASSQDQGAGDEQFF
TRBJ2-7 | - | few | TRBV18 | TGTGCCAGCTCACAACAGCAGGACGAGCAGTACTTC | CASSQQQDEQYF
TRBJ2-7 | TRBD1 | many | TRBV5-1 | TGCGCCAGCAGCTTGGGACAGGGGGCGTTGGGGTACGAGCAGTACTTC | CASSLGQGALGYEQYF
TRBJ1-6 | - | - | TRBV5-1 | TGCGCCAGCAGCGGGGACACTTATAATTCACCCCTCCACTTT | CASSGDTYNSPLHF
TRBJ2-5 | TRBD1 | many | TRBV7-2 | TGTGCCAGCAGCTTAGCTGGGACAGAGCAAGAGACCCAGTACTTC | CASSLAGTEQETQYF
TRBJ1-1 | - | - | TRBV3-1 | TGTGCCAGCAGCCAAGATATAAGGACGGGCACTGAAGCTTTCTTT | CASSQDIRTGTEAFF
TRBJ2-2 | - | - | TRBV20-1 | TGCAGTGCTAGAAGGGGGACGAACACCGGGGAGCTGTTTTTT | CSARRGTNTGELFF
TRBJ2-7 | - | - | TRBV12-3/TRBV12-4 | TGTGCCAGCAGTTTAGAAGTCAGCTACGAGCAGTACTTC | CASSLEVSYEQYF
TRBJ2-1 | - | many | TRBV4-3 | TGCGCCAGCAGCCAAGAAACCCGGCAGGGTGGTTACAATGAGCAGTTCTTC | CASSQETRQGGYNEQFF
TRBJ1-1 | - | - | TRBV12-3/TRBV12-4 | TGTGCCAGCAGTTATGTGGGGGAAGCTTTCTTT | CASSYVGEAFF
TRBJ1-1 | TRBD1 | - | TRBV9 | TGTGCCAGCAGCCCACGACAGGGGGGGTTGAACACTGAAGCTTTCTTT | CASSPRQGGLNTEAFF
TRBJ2-5 | - | - | TRBV25-1 | TGTGCCAGCAGTGAATCGGGGAACCAAGAGACCCAGTACTTC | CASSESGNQETQYF
TRBJ2-1 | TRBD2 | few | TRBV7-3 | TGTGCCAGCAGCTCCGCGGCTAGCGGGTACAATGAGCAGTTCTTC | CASSSAASGYNEQFF
TRBJ2-5 | TRBD2 | few | TRBV29-1 | TGCAGCGTTGAGCGTCGGGGCGCTAGCGGGCTCAAAGAGACCCAGTACTTC | CSVERRGASGLKETQYF
TRBJ2-3 | - | - | TRBV2 | TGTGCCAGCAGTGAATGGGGGCCTAGCACAGATACGCAGTATTTT | CASSEWGPSTDTQYF
TRBJ1-1 | - | few | TRBV6-5 | TGTGCCAGCAGTGCCCCAGGGGAAGCTTTCTTT | CASSAPGEAFF
TRBJ2-4 | TRBD1 | few | TRBV10-3 | TGTGCCATCAGTGAGTCGACAGGGATAGCCAAAAACATTCAGTACTTC | CAISESTGIAKNIQYF
TRBJ2-5 | - | - | TRBV5-1 | TGCGCCAGCAGCTTACTAGGGATCGGGTACCAAGAGACCCAGTACTTC | CASSLLGIGYQETQYF
TRBJ2-3 | TRBD1 | large | TRBV6-2/TRBV6-3 | TGTGCCAGCAGTTACTCGATGGACAGGCACACAGATACGCAGTATTTT | CASSYSMDRHTDTQYF